These 24 T cell receptor beta chains were all obtained from the same sample, sequenced in a study of control samples from healthy donors and cancer patients. The table came from immunoSEQ multiplex PCR; TCRdb's copy has only in-frame clones and leaves some out. Among about 110,000 clones listed, about 80% were seen once. The sample consisted of blood. These TCRs come from a man in his late teens or twenties in good health.

This clone was counted between two and nine times. The J gene is TRBJ1-5, the V gene TRBV19, with TRBD1 matching 9 bases. J lost 2 bases, V lost 3 bases, and 14 bases had no gene match. In germline, CDR1 is LNHDA, CDR2 SQIVND (reference sequence). The CDR3 is made up of 19 amino acids. CDR3 sequence reads: CASSIGRDRVILGNQPQHF. CDR3 bases: TGTGCCAGTAGTATTGGGCGGGACAGGGTAATATTGGGCAATCAGCCCCAGCATTTT.

This clone has a single count. The chain couples TRBV6-6 to TRBJ1-4, with D perhaps matching TRBD1 (5 bases). This CDR3 spans 15 amino acids. The V and J ends lost 6 bases and 0 bases respectively, with 11 bases between them. Germline V gene data show CDR1 as MNHNY and CDR2 as SVGAGI (reference sequence). Here the CDR3 reads CASSLGGATNEKLFF. CDR3 sequence (DNA): TGTGCCAGCAGCCTCGGGGGGGCAACTAATGAAAAACTGTTTTTT.

The V call is TRBV5-4, the J call TRBJ1-2; D not certain. The V gene lost 2 bases and the J gene lost 5 bases, with 7 bases spanning the gap. Germline values: CDR1 SGHNT, CDR2 YYREEE (reference sequence). The CDR3 extends over 12 amino acids. This CDR3 is CASSFEKYGYTF. The CDR3 coding sequence is TGTGCCAGCAGCTTTGAAAAATATGGCTACACCTTC.

The chain carries TRBV19 and TRBJ1-3; no clear D gene. CDR1 and CDR2 from the germline V gene are LNHDA and SQIVND (reference sequence). Trimming stripped 2 bases from V and 4 bases from J, with 6 bases between. The CDR3 contains 13 residues. CDR3 DNA sequence: TGTGCCAGTAGTATACTGGACGGAAACACCATATATTTT. It yields the protein CASSILDGNTIYF.

The V call is TRBV6-5, the J call TRBJ2-7; TRBD1 matches at 8 bases. CDR1 and CDR2 (germline): MNHEY, SVGAGI. V shed 4 bases and J 7 bases; nucleotides not matched to a gene: 12. The CDR3 loop spans 15 amino acids. Written as DNA, the CDR3 is TGTGCCAGCAGTTCTCCACGGGACACAGGGGGGGAGCAGTACTTC. Amino acid sequence: CASSSPRDTGGEQYF.

The chain employs TRBV4-1 and TRBJ1-5; maybe TRBD1 (5 bases). This CDR3 is 15 amino acids long. The ends were cut back, 1 base at V and 5 bases at J, with 12 bases in the middle. Germline V CDR1 and CDR2: MGHRA, YSYEKL. Here the CDR3 DNA reads TGCGCCAGCAGCCAAGGGGGGTGGTATGATCAGCCCCAGCATTTT. It encodes CASSQGGWYDQPQHF.

This rearrangement joins TRBV20-1 to TRBJ2-7; 8 nucleotides agree with TRBD1. From germline, CDR1 is DFQATT and CDR2 SNEGSKA (reference sequence). J was trimmed by 6 bases and V by 6 bases; bases with no gene match: 4. The CDR3 is 11 amino acids. The CDR3 nucleotides are TGCAGTGCCCCCGACAGGGGCGAGCAGTACTTC. Its protein product is CSAPDRGEQYF.

The rearrangement uses TRBV3-1 (or the pseudogene TRBV3-2) and TRBJ1-1, with D hard to call. CDR3 length: 11 residues. V was pared by 2 bases and J by 5 bases, with 3 bases between. Germline CDR1 and CDR2: LGHDT and YNNKEL (reference sequence). For the CDR3, the DNA is TGTGCCAGCAGCCAAAAAACTGAAGCTTTCTTT. As protein: CASSQKTEAFF.

The J gene is TRBJ2-2, the V gene TRBV19, with D perhaps matching TRBD1 (6 bases). The V end was cut by 6 bases, the J end by 7 bases, with 12 bases between. The germline V gene has CDR1 LNHDA and CDR2 SQIVND (reference sequence). The CDR3 covers 13 residues. CDR3 sequence reads: CASRGRGDGELFF. CDR3 in DNA: TGTGCCAGTAGAGGCAGGGGAGACGGGGAGCTGTTTTTT.

This clone has more than one count but fewer than ten. The DNA for the CDR3 is TGTGCCAGCAGCGCCCACAGGGTGGGCAATTCACCCCTCCACTTT. It specifies CASSAHRVGNSPLHF. J is TRBJ1-6 and V is TRBV9; D is perhaps TRBD1 (6 bases). V gave up 3 bases and J gave up 7 bases, with 14 bases separating them. This CDR3 spans 15 amino acids. Germline V CDR1 and CDR2: SGDLS, YYNGEE.

This chain links TRBV7-9 with TRBJ2-5, with unresolved D. V dropped 5 bases and J dropped 1 base, with 14 bases sitting between them. The CDR3 runs to 15 residues. In germline, CDR1 is SEHNR, CDR2 FQNEAQ (reference sequence). This CDR3 reads CASSPKHRLQETQYF. The CDR3 coding sequence is TGTGCCAGCAGCCCTAAGCACCGGCTCCAAGAGACCCAGTACTTC.

The chain couples TRBV28 to TRBJ1-1; D is possibly TRBD1 (6 bases). Germline CDR1 reads MDHEN; CDR2 reads SYDVKM. This CDR3 spans 13 amino acids. Between the trimmed V and J ends, which lost 6 bases and 7 bases, there was a span of 15 bases. CDR3 nucleotide sequence: TGTGCCAGCAGGTTAACAGGGTTCCATGAAGCTTTCTTT. It encodes CASRLTGFHEAFF. The complete variable domain, with remaining parts taken from reference TRBV28 and TRBJ1-1, reads DVKVTQSSRYLVKRTGEKVFLECVQDMDHENMFWYRQDPGLGLRLIYFSYDVKMKEKGDIPEGYSVSREKKERFSLILESASTNQTSMYLCASRLTGFHEAFFGQGTRLTVV.

Points on this clone: The sample contains more than one DNA sequence encoding this CDR3. The rearrangement joins TRBV28 to TRBJ2-7; 11 nucleotides agree with TRBD2. CDR3 length: 15 residues. CDR1 MDHEN and CDR2 SYDVKM come from the germline V gene. Unmatched junction bases numbered 3, after V lost 4 bases and J lost 1 base. The CDR3 reads CASSSASGGSYEQYF. The DNA of the CDR3 is TGTGCCAGCAGTTCGGCTAGCGGGGGGTCCTACGAGCAGTACTTC.

The chain uses TRBV6-5 and TRBJ1-2; 10 bases map to TRBD1. Germline CDR1 and CDR2: MNHEY and SVGAGI. The CDR3 is made up of 13 amino acids. The V segment lost 5 bases and the J segment 4 bases; nucleotides outside the gene matches: 1. The CDR3 loop is CASSRDRGYGYTF. The CDR3 nucleotides are TGTGCCAGCAGTAGGGACAGGGGCTATGGCTACACCTTC.

The chain combines TRBV3-1 (or the pseudogene TRBV3-2) with TRBJ1-1, with D perhaps matching TRBD1 (6 bases). There are 14 residues in the CDR3. V dropped 7 bases and J dropped 3 bases, with 15 bases sitting between them. CDR1 and CDR2 (germline): LGHDT, YNNKEL (reference sequence). The CDR3 is CASKLTGQYTEAFF. Here the CDR3 DNA reads TGTGCCAGCAAGTTAACAGGGCAGTACACTGAAGCTTTCTTT.

The chain has TRBV27 and TRBJ2-5, with D perhaps being TRBD1 or TRBD2 (5 bases each). Per the germline V gene, CDR1 is MNHEY and CDR2 is SMNVEV (reference sequence). Trimming pared 4 bases from V and 2 bases from J, leaving 17 bases between. The CDR3 runs to 16 residues. The CDR3, as DNA: TGTGCCAGCAGTTGCCTTGGGGGAAACCCACAAGAGACCCAGTACTTC. Translated: CASSCLGGNPQETQYF.

The chain couples TRBV7-2 to TRBJ2-3; D is unresolved. This CDR3 region has 16 residues. Germline V lookup: CDR1 SGHTA, CDR2 FQGNSA. V lost 4 bases, J lost 1 base, and 15 bases lay in between. The CDR3 sequence is CASSSGIIAGTDTQYF. The DNA for the CDR3 is TGTGCCAGCAGCTCTGGTATTATTGCGGGCACAGATACGCAGTATTTT.

V usage is TRBV28 and J usage is TRBJ1-2; a possible D gene is TRBD1 (5 bases). Germline CDR1 and CDR2: MDHEN and SYDVKM. There are 14 residues in the CDR3. V dropped 6 bases and J dropped 5 bases, with 16 bases sitting between them. The DNA of the CDR3 is TGTGCCAGCAGGCATACCGGGACGGTTTATGGCTACACCTTC. Translating it yields CASRHTGTVYGYTF.

This rearrangement joins TRBV7-2 to TRBJ2-7; 9 bases are a match to TRBD2. The V segment lost 5 bases and the J segment 6 bases; nucleotides outside the gene matches: 14. This CDR3 spans 16 amino acids. Germline CDR1 reads SGHTA; CDR2 reads FQGNSA. CDR3 bases: TGTGCCAGCAGCCCTTACGGGGCGGGGGGGAGTGGCGAGCAGTACTTC. Its translation is CASSPYGAGGSGEQYF.

The rearrangement links TRBV5-8 to TRBJ2-2; the D gene is possibly TRBD1 (5 bases). The CDR3 length is 17 residues. Trimming shortened V by 3 bases and J by 0 bases, and 15 bases separated the two germline ends. In germline, CDR1 is SGHTS, CDR2 YDEGEE. The chain's CDR3 is CASSSGLAISNTGELFF. In DNA, the CDR3 is TGTGCCAGCAGCTCAGGGCTCGCGATCTCGAACACCGGGGAGCTGTTTTTT. Full variable domain (outside the CDR3, taken from reference TRBV5-8 and TRBJ2-2): EAGVTQSPTHLIKTRGQQATLRCSPISGHTSVYWYQQALGLGLQFLLWYDEGEERNRGNFPPRFSGRQFPNYSSELNVNALELEDSALYLCASSSGLAISNTGELFFGEGSRLTVL.

V gene TRBV12-3 or TRBV12-4 combines with J gene TRBJ2-3; a weak D match, TRBD1 (5 bases). This CDR3 comprises 11 residues. Trimming cost V 4 bases and J 12 bases, with 11 bases left between them. The CDR3 sequence is CASSYPGSQYF. The CDR3 DNA follows: TGTGCCAGCAGTTACCCAGGGTCCCAGTATTTT.

The sample holds a few counts of this clone. V and J are TRBV11-3 and TRBJ2-1; possible D gene TRBD1, 6 bases. Trimming cost V 1 base and J 7 bases, with 8 bases left between them. The CDR3 contains 13 residues. Germline V CDR1 and CDR2: SGHNT, YENEEA. In DNA, the CDR3 is TGTGCCAGCAGCTTAGGTCAGGGGAATGAGCAGTTCTTC. Translating it yields CASSLGQGNEQFF.

CDR3 coding DNA: TGTGCCAGCAGCACCGGACAGGGCTCCTACAATGAGCAGTTCTTC. This translates into CASSTGQGSYNEQFF. The chain uses TRBV2 and TRBJ2-1, with TRBD1 matching 8 bases. The CDR3 has 15 residues. Germline CDR1 and CDR2: SNHLY and FYNNEI. J lost 0 bases, V lost 6 bases, and 4 bases had no gene match.

The V and J genes are TRBV9 and TRBJ2-3; D remains unclear. V was pared by 4 bases and J by 1 base, with 10 bases between. From germline, CDR1 is SGDLS and CDR2 YYNGEE. The CDR3 has 14 residues. The CDR3, as DNA: TGTGCCAGCAGCCCTATTACTGGCACAGATACGCAGTATTTT. The encoded protein is CASSPITGTDTQYF.